This T cell receptor (beta chain) was sequenced in a study of T cells after posttransplantation cyclophosphamide (TCRdb year 2016). In the study overall: Using TRB sequencing, the study followed how the T cell repertoire rebuilt after myeloablative bone marrow transplantation with posttransplantation cyclophosphamide given as GVHD prophylaxis. Because TRA and TRB clonality correlated tightly in some ten samples, later TCR analyses were limited to TRB. TRB sequencing was also done on up to 3 additional blood samples from 2 to 5.2 years after transplant in 3 patients, and on pretransplant blood from a handful of patients. Blood from every one of the 30 to 40 PTCy patients who had 1-year posttransplant specimens underwent TRB sequencing. Public TRB sequences were searched against a database of over 3,000 sequences associated with responses to pathogens, tumor antigens, self-antigens and alloantigens. Samples from 35 PTCy-treated patients and over 15 related bone marrow donors of those patients were subjected to antigen receptor sequencing. Here is what the overall study found, with its caveats: The TRB repertoires of T cells infiltrating skin or the GI tract showed only limited overlap with the TRB repertoires found in blood. Across the approximately 48 patients, TRB clonality was highly associated with recipient CMV seropositivity and CMV reactivation, and diversity with PTCy was similar to that in the CNI/methotrexate controls. At 1-2 months, donor-recipient similarity was low but rose over the first year, and the later blood repertoires were often dominated by donor CD8+ memory clones.

This clone was recorded many times. Which antigen it targets is not known. No base quality information exists; no much larger clone differs at one position. TRB sequencing was run on genomic DNA with either the immunoSEQ assay at survey resolution or the hsTCRB kit. The authors' analysis ran thus. The immunoSEQ software was used for initial read processing, and the LymphoSeq R package was used for repertoire analyses. For each TRB dataset, clonality was calculated as 1 minus normalized Shannon entropy, and the Gini coefficient was computed as well. Phenotypes of unsorted samples were inferred by mapping TRB sequences from sorted subsets of the recipient or donor onto the same recipient's unsorted samples. The immuneACCESS repertoire file appears here via TCRdb, limited to in-frame rearrangements. These files lack a portion of the clones; in checked studies, under half of the deficit traces to unresolved V genes, and the cause of the others is not known. V, J and clone size reflect that table, while D and trimming were determined from the DNA. This sample has tens of thousands of clones, none of them a singleton. About 2% of the sample belongs to the ten largest clones.

On the day of marrow donation, related bone marrow donors gave peripheral blood samples. Peripheral blood and bone marrow mononuclear cells were isolated by Ficoll-Hypaque density centrifugation and were cryopreserved. V is shortened by 3 bases, J by 4 bases, and the region joining them spans 10 bases. Including cysteine and phenylalanine, the CDR3 has 14 amino acids. The read is trimmed to its CDR3 DNA, 42 bases read in frame from base 1. The CDR1 and CDR2 encoded by the germline V gene are SGHRS and YFSETQ. The source of this sequence is a man aged 35 to 55 in good health, CMV-negative, and a related stem cell transplant donor. This chain is built from TRBV5-1 and TRBJ1-4, with TRBD1 perhaps the D gene, on 5 matching bases. The sample comprised PBMCs. The CDR3 corresponds to CASSSADINEKLFF. The nucleotide sequence is TGCGCCAGCAGCTCGGCGGACATTAATGAAAAACTGTTTTTT.